Listed below are T cell receptor beta chains from one sample, sequenced in a study of cytomegalovirus exposure and HLA in healthy donors. This table comes from immunoSEQ multiplex PCR, and its TCRdb copy is limited to in-frame clones, with some not included. Of around 110,000 clones in the sample, 75% to 85% were seen once. Sequenced material: PBMCs. These receptors originate from a man aged 25 to 40 in good health and CMV-seropositive. The conserved cysteine and the conserved F or W are not part of the CDR3 here. D genes are given only for firm matches.

length,V,D,CDR3
11,TRBV5-4,TRBD1,ASSPGGGYGYT
14,TRBV4-2,-,ASSQVGRGGREKLF
13,TRBV7-3,TRBD2,ASSATSGRWETQY
11,TRBV19,-,ASSPRDNQGYT
12,TRBV30,-,AWMGRRLNTEAF
13,TRBV5-4,TRBD1,ASSGGTVPTDTQY
12,TRBV7-9,TRBD2,ASSLAGGIYEQY
14,TRBV6-6,-,ASSYPVGASTDTQY
14,TRBV21-1,-,AIPKDRGHFTDTQY
13,TRBV4-3,TRBD1,ASSQERTGVEKLF
17,TRBV15,TRBD2,ATSRERGLAGGSLYEQY
15,TRBV5-4,TRBD2,ASSFLTSGGPYNEQF
13,TRBV28,-,ARTGLTGSTYEQY
18,TRBV18,TRBD2,ASSPNPGLAGLSSYNEQF
12,TRBV29-1,-,SAPTAGAKETQY
13,TRBV10-3,TRBD1,AISAGQGFNQPQH
14,TRBV5-4,TRBD1,ASSTDRFFSGNTIY
13,TRBV4-3,-,ASSQDRGRYNEQF
12,TRBV6-5,TRBD1,ASRRQGTSGGYT
13,TRBV30,-,AWSVSGVDTGELF
14,TRBV6-6,TRBD1,ASSSQTGESNQPQH
13,TRBV5-1,TRBD1,ASSLGHRGNQPQH
13,TRBV9,TRBD1,ASSQGGTGRNEQF
13,TRBV21-1,-,ASSETQGNGTEAF
12,TRBV7-9,-,ASSPGTEAGGYT
12,TRBV18,TRBD2,ASQPISGDNEQF
12,TRBV14,-,ASSWRLAKNIQY
14,TRBV19,-,ASSTGQTLAKNIQY
14,TRBV5-1,-,ASSLGDMAALYEQY
14,TRBV5-4,-,ASSFEVTGSYNEQF
13,TRBV21-1,-,ASSKRNNPDQPQH
9,TRBV19,TRBD1,ASRRDRKQY
13,TRBV4-2,TRBD1,ASSREGTGGQPQH
13,TRBV25-1,TRBD1,ASSEYGTGYNEQF
17,TRBV14,TRBD2,ASSPFASGKPSFADTQY
13,TRBV9,TRBD1,ASSVDITGGYGYT
12,TRBV19,-,ASSPQYSNQPQH
13,TRBV6-1,-,ASSERQEWDQPQH
15,TRBV10-3,TRBD1,AISVWGRGQGQETQY
9,TRBV7-2,-,ASSPAYEQY
12,TRBV6-6,TRBD1,ASSYSPGGTEAF
10,TRBV6-6,-,ASSPGSYEQY
12,TRBV28,TRBD2,ASRLAGRTYEQY
13,TRBV7-2,-,ASSEGLGPSTEAF
12,TRBV5-1,TRBD2,ATASGGGSNEQF
13,TRBV7-2,TRBD1,ASSLVRGFSYEQY
11,TRBV5-4,-,ASSLSGQETQY
15,TRBV4-3,-,ASSQDWRRDRANEQY
11,TRBV9,-,ASSVLPGDEQY
17,TRBV27,TRBD2,ASSLSILTSGLAKNSQY
21,TRBV19,TRBD1,ASSIVRKISGTVGSLAKNIQY
13,TRBV4-3,TRBD1,ASSQVYRGGGELF
14,TRBV27,TRBD2,ASSLFPSGSTETQY
13,TRBV5-4,TRBD2,ASSPSGRAADTQY
13,TRBV5-5,TRBD1,ASSGRTGVGNTIY
13,TRBV19,TRBD2,ASSALAGEVYEQY
13,TRBV25-1,TRBD1,ASSDQNRGSTEAF
15,TRBV7-9,-,SSSLSGGTSGANVLT
13,TRBV19,-,ASSEKRKGDTEAF